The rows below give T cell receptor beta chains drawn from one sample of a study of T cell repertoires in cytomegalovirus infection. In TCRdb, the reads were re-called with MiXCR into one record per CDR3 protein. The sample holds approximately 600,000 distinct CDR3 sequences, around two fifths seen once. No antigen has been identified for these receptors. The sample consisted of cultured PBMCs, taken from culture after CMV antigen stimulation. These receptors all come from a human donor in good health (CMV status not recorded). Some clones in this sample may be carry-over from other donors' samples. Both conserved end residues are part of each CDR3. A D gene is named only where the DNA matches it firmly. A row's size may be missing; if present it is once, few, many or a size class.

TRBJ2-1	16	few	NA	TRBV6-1	TGTGCCAGCAGTGCCCCCAGGGGACCAGTCAGCAATGAGCAGTTCTTC	CASSAPRGPVSNEQFF
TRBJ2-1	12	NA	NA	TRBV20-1	TGCAGTGCTAGCGGGGGTGTCGTTGAGCAGTTCTTC	CSASGGVVEQFF
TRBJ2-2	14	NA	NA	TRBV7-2	TGTGCCAGCAGCTCACGGGCTATCGTAGGGGAGCTGTTTTTT	CASSSRAIVGELFF
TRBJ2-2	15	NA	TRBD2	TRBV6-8	TGTGCCAGCACCCCCGGGGGGTTGGATACCGGGGAGCTGTTTTTT	CASTPGGLDTGELFF
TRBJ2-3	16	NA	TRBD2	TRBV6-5	TGTGCCAGCAGTTACTCAGGACTAGCGGGGGGTGCGACGCAGTATTTT	CASSYSGLAGGATQYF
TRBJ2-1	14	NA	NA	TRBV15	TGTGCCACCAGCCGGCCAAGCGCCCTCAATGAGCAGTTCTTC	CATSRPSALNEQFF
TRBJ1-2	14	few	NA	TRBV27	TGTGCCAGCAGTGGCAGGGGTTCCTACTATGGCTACACCTTC	CASSGRGSYYGYTF
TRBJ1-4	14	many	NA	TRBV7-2	TGTGCCAGCAGCTTAGTAGGACATAAAGAAAAACTGTTTTTT	CASSLVGHKEKLFF
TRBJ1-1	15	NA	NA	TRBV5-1	TGCGCCAGCAGCTCCGCCGTGTGGGGCAACACTGAAGCTTTCTTT	CASSSAVWGNTEAFF
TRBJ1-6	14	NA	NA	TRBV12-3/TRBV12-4	TGTGCCAGCAGTTTTACGCCCCCCCTGTCACCCCTCCACTTT	CASSFTPPLSPLHF
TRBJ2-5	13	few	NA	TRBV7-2	TGTGCCAGCAGCTCCCAGGGACCAGAGACCCAGTACTTC	CASSSQGPETQYF
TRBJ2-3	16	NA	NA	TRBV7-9	TGTGCCAGCAGCTTAGAGGCGGGCCTCCCCACAGATACGCAGTATTTT	CASSLEAGLPTDTQYF
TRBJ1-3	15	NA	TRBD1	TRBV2	TGTGCCAGCAGTCAAATGGGACAGGGGGAAAACACCATATATTTT	CASSQMGQGENTIYF
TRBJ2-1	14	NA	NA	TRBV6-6	TGTGCCAGCAGTTGGGGGCCATCCTACAATGAGCAGTTCTTC	CASSWGPSYNEQFF
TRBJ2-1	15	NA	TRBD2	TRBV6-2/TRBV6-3	TGTGCCAGCAGACTAGCGGGAGTCACAGGCAATGAGCAGTTCTTC	CASRLAGVTGNEQFF
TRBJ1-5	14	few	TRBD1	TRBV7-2	TGTGCCAGCAGCTCCGGACAGGGCGGGTCGTCTCAGCATTTT	CASSSGQGGSSQHF
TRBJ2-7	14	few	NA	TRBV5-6	TGTGCCAGCAGCTTGTCGGGAGTAAGCTACGAGCAGTACTTC	CASSLSGVSYEQYF
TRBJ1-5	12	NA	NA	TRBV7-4	TGTGCCAGCAGCAGCTCCCGTCTGCCCCAGCATTTT	CASSSSRLPQHF
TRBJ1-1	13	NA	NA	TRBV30	TGTGCCTGGAACCAACAGGGAAACACTGAAGCTTTCTTT	CAWNQQGNTEAFF
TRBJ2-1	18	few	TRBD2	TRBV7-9	TGTGCCAGCAGCCAGAGACTAGCGGGGTCCGTACCCTTCAATGAGCAGTTCTTC	CASSQRLAGSVPFNEQFF
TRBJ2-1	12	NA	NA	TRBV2	TGTGCCAGCGGGGGGCATTACAATGAGCAGTTCTTC	CASGGHYNEQFF
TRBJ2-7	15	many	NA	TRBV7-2	TGTGCCAGCAGCTCCGCCCCAGGGGCCTCCTACGAGCAGTACTTC	CASSSAPGASYEQYF
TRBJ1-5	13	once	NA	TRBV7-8	TGTGCCAGCACCCGGTATAGCAATCAGCCCCAGCATTTT	CASTRYSNQPQHF
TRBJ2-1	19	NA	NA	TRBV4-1	TGCGCCAGCAGCCAAGCCGCGGGAACGACTCTGACCTCCTACAATGAGCAGTTCTTC	CASSQAAGTTLTSYNEQFF
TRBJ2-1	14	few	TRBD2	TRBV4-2	TGTGCCAGCAGCCTACTAGCGGACTACAATGAGCAGTTCTTC	CASSLLADYNEQFF
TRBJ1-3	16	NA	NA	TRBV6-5	TGTGCCAGCAGTATGTACGGGGGCTTCTCCGGAAACACCATATATTTT	CASSMYGGFSGNTIYF
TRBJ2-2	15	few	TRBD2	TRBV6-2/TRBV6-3	TGTGCCAGCAGTCGACTAGCACCGAACACCGGGGAGCTGTTTTTT	CASSRLAPNTGELFF
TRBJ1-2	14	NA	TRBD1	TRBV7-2	TGTGCCAGCAGCGTAGGGACAGGGGGCCCACTCTCCGGCTTC	CASSVGTGGPLSGF
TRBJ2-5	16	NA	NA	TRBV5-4	TGTGCCAGCAGCTCATCACTCACCGTTAAGGGGGAGACCCAGTACTTC	CASSSSLTVKGETQYF
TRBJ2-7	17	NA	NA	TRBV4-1	TGCGCCAGCAGCCAGGACGCGCAGGGTCCGGGTCTCTACGAGCAGTACTTC	CASSQDAQGPGLYEQYF
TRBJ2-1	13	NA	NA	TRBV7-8	TGTGCCAGCAGCCTGGTCCGGGAGAGTGAGCAGTTCTTC	CASSLVRESEQFF
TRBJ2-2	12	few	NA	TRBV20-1	TGCAGTGCTGAAGGGGTCACCGGGGAGCTGTTTTTT	CSAEGVTGELFF
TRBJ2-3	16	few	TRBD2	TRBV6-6	TGTGCCAGCAGTTACAGTACTAGCGGGACCACAGATACGCAGTATTTT	CASSYSTSGTTDTQYF
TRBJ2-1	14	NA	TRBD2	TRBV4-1	TGCGCCAGCAGCAAGCGGGAGACAGGTGGTGAGCAGTTCTTC	CASSKRETGGEQFF
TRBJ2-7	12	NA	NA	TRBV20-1	TGCAGTGCCACTACCAACTCCTACGAGCAGTACTTC	CSATTNSYEQYF
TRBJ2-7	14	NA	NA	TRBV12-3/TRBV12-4	TGTGCCAGCAGTTTAGCGGGGGGCATACTGGAGCAGTACTTC	CASSLAGGILEQYF
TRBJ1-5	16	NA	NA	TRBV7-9	TGTGCCAGCAGCTTATGGGGGGGGAAGAGCAATCAGCCCCAGCATTTT	CASSLWGGKSNQPQHF
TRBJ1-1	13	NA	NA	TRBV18	TGTGCCAGCTCACCGGGGGACCGGCGGTCAGCTTTCTTT	CASSPGDRRSAFF
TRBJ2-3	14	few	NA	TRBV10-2	TGCGCCAGCAGTGCAAGGGTGGCCGCAGATACGCAGTATTTT	CASSARVAADTQYF
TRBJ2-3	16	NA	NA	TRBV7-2	TGTGCCAGCAGCCCGGGGACCTTAACAAGCACAGATACGCAGTATTTT	CASSPGTLTSTDTQYF
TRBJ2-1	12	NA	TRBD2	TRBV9	TGTGCCAGCACCCCTCGGGGGGACGGGCAGTTCTTC	CASTPRGDGQFF
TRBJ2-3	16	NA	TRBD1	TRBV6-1	TGTGCCAGCACAACGGGACAGACGGGATTCCCAGATACGCAGTATTTT	CASTTGQTGFPDTQYF
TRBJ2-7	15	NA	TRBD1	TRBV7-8	TGTGCCAGCAGCTCCGAGGACAGGGGGGACTACGAGCAGTACTTC	CASSSEDRGDYEQYF
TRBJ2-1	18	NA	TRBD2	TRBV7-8	TGTGCCAGCAGCTCTAGCGGGAGGGGGCCCGAGTCCTACAATGAGCAGTTCTTC	CASSSSGRGPESYNEQFF
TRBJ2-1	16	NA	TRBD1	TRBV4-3	TGCGCCAGCAGCCAAGATAGGGACAGCTCCTACAATGAGCAGTTCTTC	CASSQDRDSSYNEQFF
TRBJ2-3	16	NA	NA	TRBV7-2	TGTGCCAGCAGCTTAGTGTCGGCTTTTTCCACAGATACGCAGTATTTT	CASSLVSAFSTDTQYF
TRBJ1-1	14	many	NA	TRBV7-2	TGTGCCAGCAGCCTCGCTCCGGGGAACACTGAAGCTTTCTTT	CASSLAPGNTEAFF
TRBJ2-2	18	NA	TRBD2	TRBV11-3	TGTGCCAGCAGCCCGAATGGCGGGGGGGCCGGAGACACCGGGGAGCTGTTTTTT	CASSPNGGGAGDTGELFF
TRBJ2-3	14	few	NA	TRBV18	TGTGCCAGCTCACCTTCCGGGGCGGCAGATACGCAGTATTTT	CASSPSGAADTQYF
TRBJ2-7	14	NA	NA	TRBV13	TGTGCCAGCAGCCCGGACAGGCGGGGTTACGAGCAGTACTTC	CASSPDRRGYEQYF
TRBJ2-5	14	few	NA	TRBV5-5	TGTGCCAGCAGCTTGGCTTCAGTCCAAGAGACCCAGTACTTC	CASSLASVQETQYF
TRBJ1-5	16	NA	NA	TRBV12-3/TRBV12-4	TGTGCCAGCAGTCCTAGAGGCTTGGGGGGAAATCAGCCCCAGCATTTT	CASSPRGLGGNQPQHF
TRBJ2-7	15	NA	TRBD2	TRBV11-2	TGTGCCAGCAGCTTAAGGGCTAGCGGTTCCTACGAGCAGTACTTC	CASSLRASGSYEQYF
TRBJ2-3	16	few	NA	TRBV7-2	TGTGCCAGCAGCTTAGGGTACGGGCGGTTCACAGATACGCAGTATTTT	CASSLGYGRFTDTQYF
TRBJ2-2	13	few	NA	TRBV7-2	TGTGCCAGCAGCTTACTTAGGGATGAGGAGCTGTTTTTT	CASSLLRDEELFF
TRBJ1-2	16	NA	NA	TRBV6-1	TGTGCCAGCAGTAAGCGCCTTGAGACGAAAGGCTATGGCTACACCTTC	CASSKRLETKGYGYTF
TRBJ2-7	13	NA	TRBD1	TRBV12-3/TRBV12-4	TGTGCCAGCAGACAGATGACAGGGTACGAGCAGTACTTC	CASRQMTGYEQYF
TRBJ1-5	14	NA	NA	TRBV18	TGTGCCAGCTCACCCGCCAGCCGCAATCAGCCCCAGCATTTT	CASSPASRNQPQHF
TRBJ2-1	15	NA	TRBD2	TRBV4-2	TGTGCCAGCAGCCAAGACGCGGGGGGCCACAATGAGCAGTTCTTC	CASSQDAGGHNEQFF